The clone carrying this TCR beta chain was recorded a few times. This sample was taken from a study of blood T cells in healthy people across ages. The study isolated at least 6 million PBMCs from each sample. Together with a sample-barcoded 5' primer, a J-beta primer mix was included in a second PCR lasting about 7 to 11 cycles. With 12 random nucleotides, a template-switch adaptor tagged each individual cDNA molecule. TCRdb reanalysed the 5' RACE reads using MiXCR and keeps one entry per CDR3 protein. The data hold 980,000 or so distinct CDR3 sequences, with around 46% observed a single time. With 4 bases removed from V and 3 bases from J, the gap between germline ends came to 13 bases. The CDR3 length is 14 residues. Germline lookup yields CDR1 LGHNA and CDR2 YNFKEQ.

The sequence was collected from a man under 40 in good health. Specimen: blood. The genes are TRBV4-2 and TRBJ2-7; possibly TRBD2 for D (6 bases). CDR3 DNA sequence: TGTGCCAGCAGCCCCCAGGAGGGGCACTACGAGCAGTACTTC. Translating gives CASSPQEGHYEQYF.